This TCR beta chain was recorded in a study of graft-versus-host responses after intestinal transplantation (dated by TCRdb to the early 2020s). In terms of the full investigation: Recipients received multivisceral, liver-intestinal, or isolated intestinal transplants. Anti-thymocyte globulin induction was given to all recipients, followed by maintenance tacrolimus and steroids for about 3 years. Graft-versus-host and host-versus-graft alloreactive T cell clones were tracked in the graft, circulation and bone marrow after intestinal transplantation using bulk TCR-beta CDR3 sequencing. Alloreactive clones were identified by sequencing pre-transplant mixed lymphocyte reaction products and comparing them with unstimulated pre-transplant donor and recipient T cells. The cohort enrolled 20 to 30 intestinal transplant recipients including one retransplant, and a few patients lacking pretransplant specimens were excluded. Donor T cell macrochimerism was defined as a peak of at least 4% donor T cells among recipient peripheral blood mononuclear cells. Rather than going through the commercial service, samples from a few later patients were sequenced in-house on an Illumina MiSeq and processed with MiXCR. Points the paper makes about the study in general: Early after transplant, peak levels of circulating GvH clones were found to be associated with declines in HvG clones. GvH clones were detected in recipient bone marrow, and some appeared earlier in ileal mucosa or blood, consistent with an intestinal mucosal origin. High GvH to HvG T cell clonal ratios were observed in the allografts of patients with donor T cell macrochimerism. The relatively low number and heterogeneity of intestinal transplant patients limited the conclusions.

The library was built by means of the immunoSEQ multiplex PCR assay. For most patients, genomic DNA was isolated with the Qiagen DNeasy Blood and Tissue Kit and shipped frozen to Adaptive Biotechnologies for TCR sequencing. High-throughput TCR-beta CDR3 sequencing of genomic DNA from most patients was performed by Adaptive Biotechnologies. Per the original workflow: Adaptive's ImmunoSEQ software supplied the TCR sequencing data for around 19 patients, while MiXCR and VDJtools were used to process a few other patients. To correct CD4 versus CD8 sorting errors, any sequence found in both subsets at a frequency ratio below 5:1 was removed. CDR3 nucleotide sequences shared between donor and recipient were removed because their origin could not be assigned. To be classed as alloreactive, a clone needed at least 2-fold expansion over unstimulated cells and a minimum CFSE-low frequency of 0.002% (template counts) or 0.001% (read counts). Clones were considered mappable if detected in sequenced pre-transplant spleen, lymph node, or MLR CFSE-low populations of the donor or recipient. Cumulative frequency of alloreactive clones was calculated as a percentage of all sequences weighted by copy number. TCRdb obtained this table from immuneACCESS and retained in-frame rearrangements with V and J assigned. These tables miss some clones; where compared with another copy, unresolved V genes account for less than half of the shortfall, and the remainder is unexplained. V and J calls and clone size are as listed in that table; D and trimming were resolved from the DNA. This sample holds under 100,000 clones; less than 95% were observed only once. The ten largest clones capture over 0.15% of the sample.

The sample's time point label is to be understood as: cells obtained before transplantation from donor or recipient. CD3+CD4+ and CD3+CD8+ populations were FACS-sorted from unstimulated pre-transplant donor and recipient cells taken from spleen or lymph nodes. Points on this clone: Its antigen is currently not known. Base qualities are missing; no much larger clone stands one base away.

The sequenced sample was unstimulated CD4+ T cells sorted from spleen or lymph node cells, obtained before transplant. The TCR sequence derives from a human donor who was the organ donor for an intestinal transplant.

The nucleotides read TGCGCCAGCAGCCAAGTGGGGCGGGGGAAAACTGAAGCTTTCTTT. This encodes CASSQVGRGKTEAFF. This chain is built from TRBV4-1 and TRBJ1-1; matching of 5 bases hints at TRBD1 as the D gene. The junction shows trimming of 1 base on V and 5 bases on J, plus 14 bases between the germline ends. From its cysteine to its phenylalanine, the CDR3 spans 15 amino acids. Only the CDR3 DNA is retained, 45 bases long and in frame from the first base. The germline V gene yields MGHRA for CDR1 and YSYEKL for CDR2.